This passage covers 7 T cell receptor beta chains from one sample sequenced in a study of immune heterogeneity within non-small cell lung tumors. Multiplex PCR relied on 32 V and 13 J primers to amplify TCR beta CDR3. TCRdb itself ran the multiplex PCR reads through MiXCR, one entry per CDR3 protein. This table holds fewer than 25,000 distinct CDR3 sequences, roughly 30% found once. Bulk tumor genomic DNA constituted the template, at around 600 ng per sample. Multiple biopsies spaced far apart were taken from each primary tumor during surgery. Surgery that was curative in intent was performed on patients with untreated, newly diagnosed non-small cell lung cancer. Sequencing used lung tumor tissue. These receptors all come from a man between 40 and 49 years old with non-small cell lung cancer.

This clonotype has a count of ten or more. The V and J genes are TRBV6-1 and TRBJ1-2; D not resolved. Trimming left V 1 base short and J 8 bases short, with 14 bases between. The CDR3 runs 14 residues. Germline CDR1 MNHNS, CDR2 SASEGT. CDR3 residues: CASSEEVGVKGYTF. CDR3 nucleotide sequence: TGTGCCAGCAGTGAAGAGGTCGGTGTGAAAGGCTACACCTTC.

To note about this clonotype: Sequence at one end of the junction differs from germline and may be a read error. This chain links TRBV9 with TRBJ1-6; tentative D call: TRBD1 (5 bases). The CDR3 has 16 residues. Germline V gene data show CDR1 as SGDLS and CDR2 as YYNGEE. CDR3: CASSARQSSYNSPLYF. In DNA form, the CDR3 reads TGTGCCAGCAGCGCGAGACAGAGCTCCTATAATTCACCCCTCTACTTT.

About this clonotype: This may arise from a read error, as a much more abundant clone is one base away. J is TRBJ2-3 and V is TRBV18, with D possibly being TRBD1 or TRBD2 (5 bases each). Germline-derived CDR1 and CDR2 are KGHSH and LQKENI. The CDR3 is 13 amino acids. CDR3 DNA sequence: TGTTCCAGCTCAACGGGACCCTTAGATACGCAGTATTTT. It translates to CSSSTGPLDTQYF. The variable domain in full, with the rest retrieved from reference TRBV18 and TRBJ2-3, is NAGVMQNPRHLVRRRGQEARLRCSPMKGHSHVYWYRQLPEEGLKFMVYLQKENIIDESGMPKERFSAEFPKEGPSILRIQQVVRGDSAAYFCSSSTGPLDTQYFGPGTRLTVL.

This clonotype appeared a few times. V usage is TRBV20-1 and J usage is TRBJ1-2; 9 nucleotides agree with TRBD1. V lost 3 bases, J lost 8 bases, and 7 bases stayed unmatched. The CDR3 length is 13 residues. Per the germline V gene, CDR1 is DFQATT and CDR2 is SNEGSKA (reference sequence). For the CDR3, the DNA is TGCAGTGCTAGTAGAGGGACAGGGCACGGCTACACCTTC. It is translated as CSASRGTGHGYTF.

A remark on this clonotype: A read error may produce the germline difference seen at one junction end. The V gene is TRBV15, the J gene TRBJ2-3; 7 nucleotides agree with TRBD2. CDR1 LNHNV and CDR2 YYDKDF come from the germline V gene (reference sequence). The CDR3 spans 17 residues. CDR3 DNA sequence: TGTGTCACCAGCAGAGATGATGGTAGCGGGCCCACAGATACGCAGTATTTT. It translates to CVTSRDDGSGPTDTQYF.

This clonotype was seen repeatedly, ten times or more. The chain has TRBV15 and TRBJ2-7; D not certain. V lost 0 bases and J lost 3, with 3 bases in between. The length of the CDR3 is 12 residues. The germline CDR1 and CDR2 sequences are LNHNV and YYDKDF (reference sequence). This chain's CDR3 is CATSREGYEQYF. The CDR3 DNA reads TGTGCCACCAGCAGAGAGGGCTACGAGCAGTACTTC.

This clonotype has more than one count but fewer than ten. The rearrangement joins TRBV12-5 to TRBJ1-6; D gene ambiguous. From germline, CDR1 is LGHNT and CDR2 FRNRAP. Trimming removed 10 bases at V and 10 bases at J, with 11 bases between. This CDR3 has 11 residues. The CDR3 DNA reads TGTGCTACTGGGTTGGACTCACCCCTCCACTTT. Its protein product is CATGLDSPLHF.